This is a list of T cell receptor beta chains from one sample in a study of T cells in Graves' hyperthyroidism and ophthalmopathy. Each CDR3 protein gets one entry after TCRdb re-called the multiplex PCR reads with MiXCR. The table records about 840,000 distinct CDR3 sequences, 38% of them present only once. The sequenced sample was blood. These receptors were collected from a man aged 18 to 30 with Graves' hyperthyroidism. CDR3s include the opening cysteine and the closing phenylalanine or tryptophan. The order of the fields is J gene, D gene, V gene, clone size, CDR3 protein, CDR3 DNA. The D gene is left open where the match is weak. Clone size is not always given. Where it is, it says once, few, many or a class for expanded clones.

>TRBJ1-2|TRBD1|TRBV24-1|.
CATSEETGGNYGYTF
TGTGCCACCAGTGAAGAGACAGGGGGCAACTATGGCTACACCTTC
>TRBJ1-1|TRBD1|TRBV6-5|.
CASSYSGRGQTMAFF
TGTGCCAGCAGTTACTCAGGCAGGGGGCAAACGATGGCTTTCTTT
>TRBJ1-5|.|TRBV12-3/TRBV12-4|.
CASSGRASPDQPQHF
TGTGCCAGCAGTGGGAGGGCTTCGCCAGATCAGCCCCAGCATTTT
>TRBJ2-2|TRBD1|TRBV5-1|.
CASSPGTGGNTGELFF
TGCGCCAGCAGCCCCGGGACAGGGGGCAACACCGGGGAGCTGTTTTTT
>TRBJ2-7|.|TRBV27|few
CASSPISYHPYEQYF
TGTGCCAGCAGTCCCATATCGTACCACCCCTACGAGCAGTACTTC
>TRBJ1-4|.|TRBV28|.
CASSFGTNANEKLFF
TGTGCCAGCAGTTTCGGGACGAACGCTAATGAAAAACTGTTTTTT
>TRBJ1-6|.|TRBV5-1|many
CASSWSAQDNSPLHF
TGCGCCAGCAGCTGGAGCGCACAGGATAATTCACCCCTCCACTTT
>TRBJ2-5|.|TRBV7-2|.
CASSLRSPAVETQYF
TGTGCCAGCAGCTTACGGTCGCCGGCGGTAGAGACCCAGTACTTC
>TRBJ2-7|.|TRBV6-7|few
CASSYFGQTYEQYF
TGTGCCAGCAGTTACTTCGGACAAACCTACGAGCAGTACTTC
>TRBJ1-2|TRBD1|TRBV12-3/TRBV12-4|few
CASSEDRAGDGYTF
TGTGCCAGCAGTGAGGACAGGGCTGGGGACGGCTACACCTTC
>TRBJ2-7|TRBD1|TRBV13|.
CASSPVDRVYEQYF
TGTGCCAGCAGCCCAGTCGACAGGGTCTACGAGCAGTACTTC
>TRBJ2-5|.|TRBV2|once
CASSEALRGAIRETQYF
TGTGCCAGCAGTGAAGCGCTGAGGGGGGCGATTCGTGAGACCCAGTACTTC
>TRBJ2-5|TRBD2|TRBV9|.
CASSVLAGVETQYF
TGTGCCAGCAGCGTCCTAGCGGGGGTCGAGACCCAGTACTTC
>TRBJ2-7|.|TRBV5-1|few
CASSLTGIPIYEQYF
TGCGCCAGCAGCCTCACCGGGATCCCAATCTACGAGCAGTACTTC
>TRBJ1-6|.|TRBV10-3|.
CASSPVMAYNSPLHF
TGTGCCAGCAGTCCGGTGATGGCCTATAATTCACCCCTCCACTTT
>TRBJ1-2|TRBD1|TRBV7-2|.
CASSLLQGHGYSYTF
TGTGCCAGCAGCTTACTACAGGGGCACGGCTATAGCTACACCTTC
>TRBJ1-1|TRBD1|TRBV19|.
CASNRQGGLANTEAFF
TGTGCCAGTAACAGACAGGGGGGTTTAGCGAACACTGAAGCTTTCTTT
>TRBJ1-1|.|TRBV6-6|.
CASIWAPGWNTEAFF
TGTGCCAGCATTTGGGCTCCCGGATGGAACACTGAAGCTTTCTTT
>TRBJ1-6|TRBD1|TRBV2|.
CASRPQADRGNSPLHF
TGTGCCAGCAGACCTCAGGCGGACAGGGGAAATTCACCCCTCCACTTT
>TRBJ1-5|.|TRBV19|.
CASSIASYSQPQHF
TGTGCCAGTAGTATAGCCAGCTACAGTCAGCCCCAGCATTTT